This T cell receptor beta chain came from a study of T and B cells in COVID-19 patients. Study information: Recovered patients mostly had mild to moderate COVID-19 managed as outpatients. Comorbidities linked to unfavorable COVID-19 outcome were present in about 90% of the 20 active-infection patients. Overall study results and limits: Few blood samples existed from mildly ill patients during symptoms or early in severe cases. Sorted SARS-CoV-2-responsive or tetramer+ T cells and CD4+, regulatory and CD8+ subsets were not yet sequenced.

CDR1 is SGHDN and CDR2 is FVKESK in the germline V gene. V lost 0 bases, J lost 7 bases, and 9 bases lay in between. This CDR3 is built from 13 residues. This clonotype was found a few times. Its target is not known. Blood genomic DNA input for TRB amplification was about 240-550 ng. Multiplex PCR with BIOMED2 TRB-A/B primer pools amplified TRB rearrangements. TCRdb reprocessed the multiplex PCR reads via MiXCR and lists one record per CDR3 protein. Among several thousand distinct CDR3 sequences listed, 21% were seen once. V gene TRBV14 combines with J gene TRBJ2-5; D is unresolved. This clonotype was sampled from a human donor with active COVID-19. The sample comprised blood. CDR3 protein: CASSQEIVGTQYF. The CDR3 DNA is TGTGCCAGCAGCCAAGAAATAGTCGGGACCCAGTACTTC.